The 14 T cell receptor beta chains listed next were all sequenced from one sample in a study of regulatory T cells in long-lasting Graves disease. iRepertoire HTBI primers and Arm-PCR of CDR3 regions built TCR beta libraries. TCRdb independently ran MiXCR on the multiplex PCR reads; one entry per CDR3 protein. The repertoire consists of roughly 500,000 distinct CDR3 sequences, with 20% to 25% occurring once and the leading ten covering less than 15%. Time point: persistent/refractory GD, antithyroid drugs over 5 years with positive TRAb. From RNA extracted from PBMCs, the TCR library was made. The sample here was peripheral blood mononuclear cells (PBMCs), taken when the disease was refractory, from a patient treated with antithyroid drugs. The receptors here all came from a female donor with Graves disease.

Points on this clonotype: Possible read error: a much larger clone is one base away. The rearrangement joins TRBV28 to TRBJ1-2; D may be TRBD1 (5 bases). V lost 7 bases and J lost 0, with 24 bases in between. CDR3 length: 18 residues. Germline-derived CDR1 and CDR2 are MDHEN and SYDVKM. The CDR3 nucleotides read TGTGCCAGCACCCCAACCGGGGCAGACGCGTTAGCTAACTATGGCTACACCTTC. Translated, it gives CASTPTGADALANYGYTF.

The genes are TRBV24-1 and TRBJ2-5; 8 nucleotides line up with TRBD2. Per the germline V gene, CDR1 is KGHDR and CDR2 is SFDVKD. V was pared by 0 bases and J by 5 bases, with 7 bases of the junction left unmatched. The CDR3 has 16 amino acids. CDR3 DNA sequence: TGTGCCACCAGTGATTTGAGGAGCGGGAGTGGGGAGACCCAGTACTTC. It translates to CATSDLRSGSGETQYF.

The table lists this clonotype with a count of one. The CDR3 is CASSYESSGRESYNEQFF. The CDR3, as DNA: TGTGCCAGCAGTTACGAGTCTAGCGGGAGAGAAAGTTACAATGAGCAGTTCTTC. The chain couples TRBV6-2 or TRBV6-3 to TRBJ2-1, with 10 positions matching TRBD2. The CDR3 consists of 18 residues. Germline values: CDR1 MNHEY, CDR2 SVGEGT. The V gene end was trimmed by 2 bases and the J gene end by 4 bases; junction bases not matched to a gene: 11.

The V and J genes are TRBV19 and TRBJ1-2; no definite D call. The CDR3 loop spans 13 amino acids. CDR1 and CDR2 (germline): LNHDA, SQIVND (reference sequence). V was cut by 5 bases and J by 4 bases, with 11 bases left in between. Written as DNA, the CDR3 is TGTGCCAGTAGTTACAGCCCCATCTATGGCTACACCTTC. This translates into CASSYSPIYGYTF.

The chain's CDR3 is CASSRRTWNGNTDTQYF. DNA of the CDR3: TGTGCCAGCTCAAGGAGGACTTGGAACGGGAACACAGATACGCAGTATTTT. The rearrangement uses TRBV6-1 and TRBJ2-3; tentative D call: TRBD2 (5 bases). Germline V gene data show CDR1 as MNHNS and CDR2 as SASEGT. The CDR3 is 17 residues long. V shed 8 bases and J shed 2 bases, with 23 bases lying between them.

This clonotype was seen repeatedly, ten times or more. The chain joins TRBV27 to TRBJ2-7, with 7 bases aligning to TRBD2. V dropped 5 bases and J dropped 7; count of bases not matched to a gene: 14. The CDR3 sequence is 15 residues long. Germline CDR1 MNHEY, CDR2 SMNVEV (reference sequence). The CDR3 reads CASSPRPGLSREQYF. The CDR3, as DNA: TGTGCCAGCAGTCCCCGCCCGGGACTAAGTAGGGAGCAGTACTTC.

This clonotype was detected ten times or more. The CDR3 nucleotides read TGTGCCAGCAGCTTATCCCCAGGGTACATAAACACTGAAGCTTTCTTT. Translation gives CASSLSPGYINTEAFF. This chain joins TRBV7-3 and TRBJ1-1; the D gene is possibly TRBD1 (5 bases). Trimming left V 2 bases short and J 2 bases short, with 15 bases between. This CDR3 region has 16 residues. Germline-derived CDR1 and CDR2 are SGHTA and FQGTGA.

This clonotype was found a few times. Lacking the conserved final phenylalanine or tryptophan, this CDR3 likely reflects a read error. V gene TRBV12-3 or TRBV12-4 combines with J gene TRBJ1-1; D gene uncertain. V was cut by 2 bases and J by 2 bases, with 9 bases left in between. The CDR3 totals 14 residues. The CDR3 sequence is CASSLYRSNTEAFL. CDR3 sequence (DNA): TGTGCCAGCAGTTTATACAGAAGTAACACTGAAGCTTTCTTG.

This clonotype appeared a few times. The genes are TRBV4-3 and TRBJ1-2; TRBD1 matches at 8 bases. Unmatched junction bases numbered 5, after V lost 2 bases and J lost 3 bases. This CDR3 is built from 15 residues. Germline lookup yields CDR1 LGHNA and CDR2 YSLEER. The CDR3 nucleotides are TGCGCCAGCAGCCAAAGGGTACAGGGGGACTATGGCTACACCTTC. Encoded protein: CASSQRVQGDYGYTF.

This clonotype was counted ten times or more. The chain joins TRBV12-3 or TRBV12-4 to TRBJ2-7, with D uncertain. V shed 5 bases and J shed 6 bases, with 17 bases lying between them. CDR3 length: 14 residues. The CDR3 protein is CASSIGRLPSEQYF. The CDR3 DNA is TGTGCCAGCAGTATTGGGCGCCTTCCGAGCGAGCAGTACTTC.

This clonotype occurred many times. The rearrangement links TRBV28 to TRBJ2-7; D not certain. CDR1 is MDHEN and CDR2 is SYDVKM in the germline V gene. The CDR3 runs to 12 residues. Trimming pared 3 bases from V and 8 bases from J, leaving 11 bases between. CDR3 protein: CASSFNGGKQYF. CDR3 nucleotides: TGTGCCAGCAGTTTCAACGGCGGCAAGCAGTACTTC.

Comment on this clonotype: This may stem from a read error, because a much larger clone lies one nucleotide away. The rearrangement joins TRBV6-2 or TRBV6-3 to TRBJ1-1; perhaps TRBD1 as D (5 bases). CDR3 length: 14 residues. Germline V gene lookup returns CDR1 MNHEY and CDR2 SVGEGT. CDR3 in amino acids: CASSLGAPNTVAFF. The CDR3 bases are TGTGCCAGCAGTTTAGGGGCACCGAACACTGTAGCTTTCTTT.

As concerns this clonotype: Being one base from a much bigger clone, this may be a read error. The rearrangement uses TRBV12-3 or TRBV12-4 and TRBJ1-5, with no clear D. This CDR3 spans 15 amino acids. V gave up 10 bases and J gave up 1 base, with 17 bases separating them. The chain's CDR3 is CANSLDGASNQPQHF. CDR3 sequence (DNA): TGTGCCAACAGCTTAGACGGAGCCAGCAATCAGCCCCAGCATTTT.

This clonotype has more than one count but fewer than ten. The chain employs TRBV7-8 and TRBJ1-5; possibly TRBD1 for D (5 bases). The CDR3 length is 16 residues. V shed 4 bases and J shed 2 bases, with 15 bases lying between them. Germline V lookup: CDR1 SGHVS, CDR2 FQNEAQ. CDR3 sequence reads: CASSSSGGSGNQPQHF. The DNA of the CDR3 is TGTGCCAGCAGCTCGTCCGGGGGTAGTGGCAATCAGCCCCAGCATTTT.